This passage covers 12 T cell receptor beta chains from one sample sequenced in a study of blood T cell repertoires in COVID-19. Generated by immunoSEQ multiplex PCR, the TCRdb table keeps only in-frame clones and is missing some. The table has 130,000 or so clones, over 60% seen once. Sequencing was performed on peripheral blood. The receptors shown here come from a woman in her 70s with acute or convalescent COVID-19.

In its sample, this clone was seen once. V and J are TRBV13 and TRBJ2-1; 7 bases match TRBD1. The CDR3 consists of 15 residues. Germline trimming cut 7 bases from V and 3 bases from J; bases unmatched to any gene: 9. CDR1 is PRHDT, CDR2 FYEKMQ, per germline (reference sequence). DNA of the CDR3: TGTGCCAGCACCCAGGACAGGCGCGGCTACAATGAGCAGTTCTTC. Encoded protein: CASTQDRRGYNEQFF.

The DNA of the CDR3 is TGTGCCAGCAGTGAAGCGCTTCCGGGGACTAGCGGGAGGTACCAAGAGACCCAGTACTTC. This sequence encodes CASSEALPGTSGRYQETQYF. The V call is TRBV2, the J call TRBJ2-5; 15 bases are shared with TRBD2. The germline CDR1 and CDR2 sequences are SNHLY and FYNNEI. V lost 0 bases to trimming and J lost 0 bases; unmatched junction nucleotides: 8. This CDR3 has 20 amino acids.

The CDR3: CASSWDRGGGYTF. DNA of the CDR3: TGTGCCAGCAGTTGGGACAGGGGAGGGGGCTACACCTTC. This chain uses TRBV6-5 with TRBJ1-2; TRBD1 matches at 10 bases. V lost 4 bases to trimming and J lost 8 bases; unmatched junction nucleotides: 4. The V gene's germline CDR1 is MNHEY and CDR2 SVGAGI. The CDR3 length is 13 residues.

This clone occurred many times. The CDR3 protein is CASSLYGQGNTEAFF. The CDR3 bases are TGTGCCAGCAGCTTATACGGACAGGGTAACACTGAAGCTTTCTTT. The chain employs TRBV7-2 and TRBJ1-1, with 8 bases fitting TRBD1. Per germline, CDR1 SGHTA and CDR2 FQGNSA. V shed 2 bases, J shed 2 bases, and the junction held 4 bases outside the gene matches. CDR3 length equals 15 residues.

This sequence joins TRBV21-1 and TRBJ2-7; the table calls TRBD2, which could not be checked here. TRBV21-1 is marked as a pseudogene. The CDR3 sequence is 15 residues long. The CDR3 loop reads CASSSTSGSSYEQYF. The CDR3 nucleotides read TGTGCCAGCAGCTCAACTAGCGGGAGTTCCTACGAGCAGTACTTC.

This clone has just one count. This chain connects TRBV5-1 to TRBJ2-5; D not resolved. The V gene lost 3 bases and the J gene lost 7 bases, with 16 bases spanning the gap. Looked up from germline, CDR1 is SGHRS and CDR2 is YFSETQ. The CDR3 runs 14 residues. As DNA, the CDR3 is TGCGCCAGCAGCTCTCCGATGCAGGCTGGGACCCAGTACTTC. It is translated as CASSSPMQAGTQYF.

CDR3: CASSDQAGQPQHF. The DNA for the CDR3 is TGTGCCAGCAGTGACCAGGCAGGGCAGCCCCAGCATTTT. The chain uses TRBV6-4 and TRBJ1-5; TRBD1 is a possible D gene (5 bases). Germline loops: CDR1 MRHNA, CDR2 SNTAGT. The V end lost 2 bases, the J end lost 7 bases, and 9 bases lay between the germline ends. The CDR3 runs 13 residues.

The chain carries TRBV19 and TRBJ2-1; D not resolved. Germline V gene data show CDR1 as LNHDA and CDR2 as SQIVND (reference sequence). V was clipped by 4 bases and J by 5 bases, with 6 bases between them. The CDR3 is made up of 12 amino acids. The CDR3 region has the DNA TGTGCCAGTAGTACTTACAACAATGAGCAGTTCTTC. Amino acid sequence: CASSTYNNEQFF.

The V call is TRBV18, the J call TRBJ1-2; D unclear. The length of the CDR3 is 13 residues. V was shortened by 2 bases and J by 3 bases, with 7 bases between the two germline ends. Germline CDR1 KGHSH, CDR2 LQKENI. The chain's CDR3 is CASSPETYYGYTF. CDR3 DNA sequence: TGTGCCAGCTCACCAGAGACATACTATGGCTACACCTTC.

V usage is TRBV9 and J usage is TRBJ2-7; D might be TRBD1 (5 bases). This CDR3 spans 13 amino acids. Germline-derived CDR1 and CDR2 are SGDLS and YYNGEE. Trimming took off 4 bases at V and 6 bases at J, with 14 bases between the two ends. In DNA, the CDR3 is TGTGCCAGCAGCCCCAGCACAGGAACCGAGCAGTACTTC. Protein sequence: CASSPSTGTEQYF.

The chain employs TRBV4-3 and TRBJ2-3, with TRBD1 as a possible D gene (5 bases). Germline V gives CDR1 LGHNA, CDR2 YSLEER. The CDR3 is 15 residues long. Between the trimmed V and J ends, which lost 0 bases and 1 base, there was a span of 8 bases. CDR3 nucleotide sequence: TGCGCCAGCAGCCAAGAACAGGTCCGCACAGATACGCAGTATTTT. Translation: CASSQEQVRTDTQYF.

The chain carries TRBV5-1 and TRBJ1-2; 12 nucleotides line up with TRBD1. CDR3 length: 15 amino acids. V trimming: 0 bases; J trimming: 9 bases; junction bases outside the gene matches: 6. Germline lookup yields CDR1 SGHRS and CDR2 YFSETQ. The CDR3 spells CASSLDGTGGRSYTF. In nucleotides, the CDR3 is TGCGCCAGCAGCTTGGATGGGACAGGGGGCAGAAGCTACACCTTC.